Listed here are 30 T cell receptor beta chains from one sample, sequenced in a study of T cell responses to AZD1222 COVID-19 vaccine. Using immunoSEQ multiplex PCR, the repertoire was profiled, and TCRdb retains in-frame clones only, with some absent. The sample includes 150,000 to 200,000 clones, more than 90% of them seen just once. The sequences come from peripheral blood, collected on day 0 of AZD1222 vaccination. The receptors were sampled from an adult in good health.

This sequence joins TRBV28 and TRBJ2-7; D uncertain. V was trimmed by 6 bases and J by 7 bases, leaving 13 bases between them. Germline V gives CDR1 MDHEN, CDR2 SYDVKM. The CDR3 covers 12 residues. This CDR3 is CASSGGRGEQYF. CDR3 sequence (DNA): TGTGCCAGCAGCGGCGGCCGTGGTGAGCAGTACTTC.

The rearrangement links TRBV11-2 to TRBJ1-3; TRBD1 agrees at 8 bases. The trim removed 5 bases at V and 2 bases at J, leaving 8 bases unmatched. Germline V lookup: CDR1 SGHAT, CDR2 FQNNGV. The CDR3 is 16 residues long. CDR3 nucleotide sequence: TGTGCCAGCAGCAGCCCCGGACAGGGCCCTGGAAACACCATATATTTT. It translates to CASSSPGQGPGNTIYF.

The chain employs TRBV5-6 and TRBJ1-3; the D gene is possibly TRBD1 (5 bases). This CDR3 comprises 13 residues. V lost 10 bases, J lost 0 bases, and 11 bases lay in between. The germline gives CDR1 SGHDT, CDR2 YYEEEE. For the CDR3, the DNA is TGTGCCTGGGGGTCCAGCTCTGGAAACACCATATATTTT. Translated: CAWGSSSGNTIYF.

The chain combines TRBV6-5 with TRBJ1-1; D is possibly TRBD1 (6 bases). The CDR3 is 14 amino acids. CDR1 is MNHEY, CDR2 SVGAGI, per germline. V lost 6 bases and J 2 bases, leaving 13 bases between the germline ends. The CDR3 DNA follows: TGTGCCAGCAGGCGGACAGTAGCTAACACTGAAGCTTTCTTT. It specifies CASRRTVANTEAFF.

The V call is TRBV30, the J call TRBJ1-1; no definite D call. The CDR3 is 12 residues long. Per germline, CDR1 GTSNPN and CDR2 SVGIG (reference sequence). Trimming cost V 0 bases and J 4 bases, with 6 bases left between them. CDR3 nucleotides: TGTGCCTGGAGTGTAATCGGCACTGAAGCTTTCTTT. It encodes CAWSVIGTEAFF.

The chain is built from TRBV9 and TRBJ2-7; 7 bases align to TRBD1. V trimming: 0 bases; J trimming: 7 bases; junction bases outside the gene matches: 4. Germline V gene lookup returns CDR1 SGDLS and CDR2 YYNGEE. This CDR3 is 13 amino acids long. CDR3 in DNA: TGTGCCAGCAGCGTAGAAAGGACAGGAGAGCAGTACTTC. Protein product: CASSVERTGEQYF.

This clone has only one observation. The gene calls are TRBV11-2 and TRBJ2-7; no clear D. V lost 7 bases and J lost 5, with 9 bases in between. Germline CDR1 is SGHAT and CDR2 is FQNNGV. This CDR3 is 11 amino acids long. CDR3 bases: TGTGCCAGCAAAGAATCTCACGAGCAGTACTTC. This codes for CASKESHEQYF.

This chain links TRBV29-1 with TRBJ2-1, with 8 positions matching TRBD1. In germline, CDR1 is SQVTM, CDR2 ANQGSEA. Trimming removed 4 bases from V and 2 bases from J; junction bases left unmatched: 1. The CDR3 consists of 13 residues. The CDR3 bases are TGCAGCGTTGCGGGACAGGCCTACAATGAGCAGTTCTTC. As protein: CSVAGQAYNEQFF.

The chain carries TRBV10-1 and TRBJ2-3; D unresolved. Germline V lookup: CDR1 WNHNN, CDR2 SYGVQD (reference sequence). Deletions cut 2 bases from V and 0 bases from J, with 6 bases between. CDR3 length: 14 residues. CDR3 protein: CASSEIFSTDTQYF. The CDR3 DNA reads as TGCGCCAGCAGTGAGATTTTTAGCACAGATACGCAGTATTTT.

The chain is built from TRBV15 and TRBJ2-7, with D maybe TRBD2 (5 bases). The V end was cut by 7 bases, the J end by 5 bases, with 27 bases between. There are 17 residues in the CDR3. The germline gives CDR1 LNHNV, CDR2 YYDKDF (reference sequence). The CDR3 loop is CATTPGSGSYLRNEQYF. The CDR3 coding sequence is TGTGCCACCACCCCGGGGTCAGGTAGCTACCTTCGGAACGAGCAGTACTTC. Full variable domain (rest looked up from reference TRBV15 and TRBJ2-7): DAMVIQNPRYQVTQFGKPVTLSCSQTLNHNVMYWYQQKSSQAPKLLFHYYDKDFNNEADTPDNFQSRRPNTSFCFLDIRSPGLGDTAMYLCATTPGSGSYLRNEQYFGPGTRLTVT.

The rearrangement uses TRBV6-2 or TRBV6-3 and TRBJ1-5; no definite D call. V gave up 4 bases and J gave up 3 bases, with 10 bases separating them. The CDR3 is 14 residues long. Germline CDR1 MNHEY, CDR2 SVGEGT. CDR3 bases: TGTGCCAGCAGTTTAAGGGCAGTCAATCAGCCCCAGCATTTT. It codes for CASSLRAVNQPQHF.

The chain has TRBV3-1 (or the pseudogene TRBV3-2) and TRBJ1-6; D not certain. This CDR3 spans 16 amino acids. Germline V gene sequence: CDR1 LGHDT, CDR2 YNNKEL (reference sequence). The V end was cut by 4 bases, the J end by 5 bases, with 15 bases between. CDR3 in amino acids: CASSPFDTYDNSPLHF. CDR3 sequence (DNA): TGTGCCAGCAGCCCATTCGACACTTATGATAATTCACCCCTCCACTTT.

The V gene is TRBV6-5, the J gene TRBJ1-6; 7 nucleotides align to TRBD1. Germline CDR1 is MNHEY and CDR2 is SVGAGI. This CDR3 region has 15 residues. The V segment lost 5 bases and the J segment 9 bases; nucleotides outside the gene matches: 10. CDR3 sequence (DNA): TGTGCCAGCAGTCCCTTCCAGGGGGAAGGTTCACCCCTCCACTTT. Protein sequence: CASSPFQGEGSPLHF.

This rearrangement joins TRBV12-3 or TRBV12-4 to TRBJ1-3; D is undetermined. CDR3 size: 13 residues. V lost 8 bases and J 0 bases, leaving 8 bases between the germline ends. The CDR3 spells CASWSFSGNTIYF. Here the CDR3 DNA reads TGTGCCAGCTGGAGTTTCTCTGGAAACACCATATATTTT.

The chain combines TRBV12-3 or TRBV12-4 with TRBJ1-2; D is ambiguous. V lost 2 bases to trimming and J lost 4 bases, with 5 bases between them. The CDR3 is made up of 12 amino acids. The DNA for the CDR3 is TGTGCCAGCAGTTTATCAATCTATGGCTACACCTTC. This sequence encodes CASSLSIYGYTF.

The chain is built from TRBV19 and TRBJ1-2; D gene ambiguous. The CDR3 is made up of 14 amino acids. V lost 5 bases to trimming and J lost 1 base, with 11 bases between them. Germline loops: CDR1 LNHDA, CDR2 SQIVND (reference sequence). For the CDR3, the DNA is TGTGCCAGTAGTTCCCCGTATTATAACTATGGCTACACCTTC. Its protein product is CASSSPYYNYGYTF.

This chain uses TRBV2 with TRBJ2-2, with D unresolved. The germline V gene has CDR1 SNHLY and CDR2 FYNNEI. The CDR3 runs to 18 residues. Trimming shortened V by 5 bases and J by 4 bases, and 23 bases separated the two germline ends. The CDR3 coding sequence is TGTGCCAGCAGTCCCTCAGTGGTGGGCGGCAAGAGCACCGGGGAGCTGTTTTTT. Translating it yields CASSPSVVGGKSTGELFF.

This clone appeared once. This chain links TRBV7-8 with TRBJ1-5; 9 bases map to TRBD1. Germline V gene lookup returns CDR1 SGHVS and CDR2 FQNEAQ. The CDR3 runs to 17 residues. V shed 0 bases, J shed 7 bases, and the junction held 10 bases outside the gene matches. CDR3 sequence (DNA): TGTGCCAGCAGCTTAGCCTTTGGAACAGGGGGCGGGCAGCCCCAGCATTTT. It specifies CASSLAFGTGGGQPQHF.

The chain uses TRBV4-2 and TRBJ2-7; TRBD2 matches at 8 bases. Germline-derived CDR1 and CDR2 are LGHNA and YNFKEQ. Trimming at V came to 0 bases and at J to 2 bases, leaving 6 bases not matched to a gene. This CDR3 has 16 amino acids. CDR3 sequence reads: CASSQDLSGRAYEQYF. Written as DNA, the CDR3 is TGTGCCAGCAGCCAAGATTTATCCGGGAGGGCCTACGAGCAGTACTTC.

To note about this clone: This sample also contains other DNA sequences that code for the same CDR3. The chain links TRBV18 to TRBJ1-4; D is undetermined. The CDR3 is made up of 12 amino acids. Trimming stripped 3 bases from V and 3 bases from J, with 2 bases between. CDR1 and CDR2 from the germline V gene are KGHSH and LQKENI. In nucleotides, the CDR3 is TGTGCCAGCTCACCCCCTAATGAAAAACTGTTTTTT. It yields the protein CASSPPNEKLFF.

V usage is TRBV15 and J usage is TRBJ2-5; D is uncertain. Trimming took 3 bases from V and 0 from J, leaving 11 bases between them. This CDR3 comprises 15 residues. Germline assignment: CDR1 LNHNV and CDR2 YYDKDF (reference sequence). The CDR3 nucleotides are TGTGCCACCAGCAGGGGGATGAGCGACCAAGAGACCCAGTACTTC. Protein sequence: CATSRGMSDQETQYF.

The chain couples TRBV7-2 to TRBJ1-3; D is uncertain. Deletions cut 8 bases from V and 0 bases from J, with 20 bases between. Germline assignment: CDR1 SGHTA and CDR2 FQGNSA. The length of the CDR3 is 17 residues. The CDR3 spells CASVPGERRDSGNTIYF. CDR3 coding DNA: TGTGCCAGCGTTCCGGGAGAAAGGCGAGACTCTGGAAACACCATATATTTT.

The rearrangement links TRBV6-6 to TRBJ1-3, with 8 bases matching TRBD1. The V gene end was trimmed by 5 bases and the J gene end by 4 bases; junction bases not matched to a gene: 16. The germline CDR1 and CDR2 sequences are MNHNY and SVGAGI (reference sequence). CDR3 length equals 18 residues. In nucleotides, the CDR3 is TGTGCCAGCAGTCCCCAGGGGGCTGACAGGGTGGGAGGAAACACCATATATTTT. Protein: CASSPQGADRVGGNTIYF.

This chain joins TRBV19 and TRBJ1-5, with D unresolved. Trimming took 3 bases from V and 0 from J, leaving 12 bases between them. CDR1 is LNHDA, CDR2 SQIVND, per germline (reference sequence). The CDR3 runs 16 residues. The CDR3 nucleotides read TGTGCCAGTAGTATGCGGGCCATCTATAGCAATCAGCCCCAGCATTTT. It specifies CASSMRAIYSNQPQHF.

This clone was seen more than once but under ten times. The chain recombines TRBV5-1 with TRBJ1-2; D remains ambiguous. The ends were cut back, 4 bases at V and 5 bases at J, with 6 bases in the middle. The CDR3 runs to 11 residues. The germline V gene has CDR1 SGHRS and CDR2 YFSETQ. The DNA of the CDR3 is TGCGCCAGCAGCCCCACTTATGGCTACACCTTC. Its protein is CASSPTYGYTF.

V gene TRBV15 combines with J gene TRBJ2-1; D may match TRBD1 or TRBD2 (5 bases each). This CDR3 spans 14 amino acids. Trimming left V 5 bases short and J 9 bases short, with 17 bases between. Germline V lookup: CDR1 LNHNV, CDR2 YYDKDF (reference sequence). The CDR3 nucleotides are TGTGCCACCAGCCCAGAGAGGGGTCAGATTGAGCAGTTCTTC. It is translated as CATSPERGQIEQFF. The variable domain in full, with the rest retrieved from reference TRBV15 and TRBJ2-1, is DAMVIQNPRYQVTQFGKPVTLSCSQTLNHNVMYWYQQKSSQAPKLLFHYYDKDFNNEADTPDNFQSRRPNTSFCFLDIRSPGLGDTAMYLCATSPERGQIEQFFGPGTRLTVL.

The J gene is TRBJ2-5, the V gene TRBV7-7, with 8 bases lining up with TRBD1. The ends lost 5 bases at V and 5 bases at J; junction bases unmatched: 10. CDR1 is SSHAT, CDR2 FNYEAQ, per germline (reference sequence). CDR3 length: 15 amino acids. CDR3 sequence: CASSQNSGGEETQYF. DNA for the CDR3: TGTGCCAGCAGCCAAAATTCAGGGGGCGAGGAGACCCAGTACTTC.

The chain uses TRBV4-1 and TRBJ1-1; D remains unclear. Trimming shortened V by 0 bases and J by 0 bases, and 8 bases separated the two germline ends. CDR1 and CDR2 (germline): MGHRA, YSYEKL. This CDR3 has 15 amino acids. CDR3 sequence (DNA): TGCGCCAGCAGCCAAGAAATAGCAGTGAACACTGAAGCTTTCTTT. This gives the protein CASSQEIAVNTEAFF.

This chain connects TRBV6-1 to TRBJ1-6; D not certain. The CDR3 covers 14 residues. Trimming pared 3 bases from V and 7 bases from J, leaving 10 bases between. Germline CDR1 is MNHNS and CDR2 is SASEGT. Here the CDR3 reads CASSDRQANSPLHF. CDR3 sequence (DNA): TGTGCCAGCAGTGATAGGCAGGCAAATTCACCCCTCCACTTT.

In this sample, this clone turned up once. The chain is built from TRBV2 and TRBJ1-6; 11 bases align to TRBD1. The CDR3 totals 14 residues. CDR1 is SNHLY, CDR2 FYNNEI, per germline. The V and J ends lost 1 base and 10 bases, in that order; junction bases with no gene match: 0. The CDR3 DNA reads as TGTGCCAGCAGTGAAGGGACAGGGGGCTCACCCCTCCACTTT. This translates into CASSEGTGGSPLHF.